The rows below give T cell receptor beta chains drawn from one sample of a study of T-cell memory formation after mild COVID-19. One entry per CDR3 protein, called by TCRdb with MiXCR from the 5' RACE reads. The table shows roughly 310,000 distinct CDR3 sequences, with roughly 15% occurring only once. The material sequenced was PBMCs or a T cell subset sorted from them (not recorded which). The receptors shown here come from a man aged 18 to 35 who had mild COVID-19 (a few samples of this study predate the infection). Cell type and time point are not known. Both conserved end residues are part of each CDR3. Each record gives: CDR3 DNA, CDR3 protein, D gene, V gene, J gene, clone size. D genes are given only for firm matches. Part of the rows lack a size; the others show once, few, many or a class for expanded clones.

TGTGCCAGCAGCTTACGCGAGTACGAGCAGTACTTC,CASSLREYEQYF,NA,TRBV11-2,TRBJ2-7,many
TGTGCCAGCAGCCGGACAATCTCCGGGGAGCTGTTTTTT,CASSRTISGELFF,NA,TRBV7-2,TRBJ2-2,few
TGTGCCAGCAGCCCAGACGGGGTACGAGGTGAGCAGTTCTTC,CASSPDGVRGEQFF,NA,TRBV7-2,TRBJ2-1,many
TGTGCCAGCAGCCCCGCGGCTCGGTACAATGAGCAGTTCTTC,CASSPAARYNEQFF,NA,TRBV12-3/TRBV12-4,TRBJ2-1,few
TGTGCCAGCAGTTACTCGAGCGGGGCTAGCACAGATACGCAGTATTTT,CASSYSSGASTDTQYF,TRBD2,TRBV6-5,TRBJ2-3,many
TGTGCCAGCAGTCCCGGGACAGGCGATAATTCACCCCTCCACTTT,CASSPGTGDNSPLHF,TRBD1,TRBV5-5,TRBJ1-6,NA
TGCAGTGCTAGGAGTGTCAATAGGGGCTACGAGCAGTACTTC,CSARSVNRGYEQYF,NA,TRBV20-1,TRBJ2-7,few
TGTGCCAGCAGCTCACTAGCGGTGGCCGTAAACACCGGGGAGCTGTTTTTT,CASSSLAVAVNTGELFF,TRBD2,TRBV7-9,TRBJ2-2,NA
TGTGCCAGCAGTGAAGCGTTGGGACAGAAGAATGGCTACACCTTC,CASSEALGQKNGYTF,TRBD1,TRBV6-1,TRBJ1-2,few
TGTGCCAGCAGTTCCGGACTAGTTGTAAATGAGCAGTTCTTC,CASSSGLVVNEQFF,TRBD2,TRBV12-3/TRBV12-4,TRBJ2-1,many
TGCGCCAGCAGCCCCCGGGACAACTCCTACAATGAGCAGTTCTTC,CASSPRDNSYNEQFF,NA,TRBV5-1,TRBJ2-1,few
TGCAGCGTCGGTAAGGGGGACGCTGAAGCTTTCTTT,CSVGKGDAEAFF,NA,TRBV29-1,TRBJ1-1,NA
TGTGCCAGCAGCTTTAGCGGGGGGTACGAGCAGTACTTC,CASSFSGGYEQYF,TRBD2,TRBV7-2,TRBJ2-7,many
TGCAGCGTTGACGGGCCCCCCCAGTACTTC,CSVDGPPQYF,NA,TRBV29-1,TRBJ2-5,few
TGCGCCAGCAGCCAAGACCCCTACGGCACAGATACGCAGTATTTT,CASSQDPYGTDTQYF,NA,TRBV4-3,TRBJ2-3,NA
TGTGCCAGCAGGGTTACAGGGGGCCGACGAGAGACCCAGTACTTC,CASRVTGGRRETQYF,TRBD1,TRBV6-5,TRBJ2-5,NA
TGTGCCAGCAGTTTGAGGCTTATTGAGCAGTTCTTC,CASSLRLIEQFF,NA,TRBV28,TRBJ2-1,many
TGCGCCAGCAGCCTAAACGCGGGGGGCCAAGAGACCCAGTACTTC,CASSLNAGGQETQYF,TRBD2,TRBV4-3,TRBJ2-5,few
TGTGCCAGCAGTTACCCCCCTGAAGCTTTCTTT,CASSYPPEAFF,NA,TRBV28,TRBJ1-1,NA
TGCAGCGTTCATCCCCGCAGACAGTACAATGAGCAGTTCTTC,CSVHPRRQYNEQFF,NA,TRBV29-1,TRBJ2-1,NA
TGCAGTGCTAGTCCCCGTGGCCGTCCTTCTGGGGCCAACGTCCTGACTTTC,CSASPRGRPSGANVLTF,NA,TRBV20-1,TRBJ2-6,NA
TGTGCCAGCAGCTTGGGCCCCGGGGCGGTGGGTGAAGCTTTCTTT,CASSLGPGAVGEAFF,NA,TRBV5-6,TRBJ1-1,NA
TGTGCCAGCACTTGGGGCGGGGGTGATGAGCAGTTCTTC,CASTWGGGDEQFF,TRBD2,TRBV6-2/TRBV6-3,TRBJ2-1,NA
TGCGCCAGCAGCAACCGGACAGGCTCCTACAATGAGCAGTTCTTC,CASSNRTGSYNEQFF,TRBD1,TRBV5-1,TRBJ2-1,few